Following are 8 T cell receptor beta chains from one sample sequenced in a study of blood T cell repertoires in COVID-19. This table comes from immunoSEQ multiplex PCR, and its TCRdb copy is limited to in-frame clones, with some not included. The sample contains some 330,000 clones, over 85% of which appear only once. Sequenced: peripheral blood. Receptors were obtained from a woman aged 25 to 45 with COVID-19, enrolled during active disease.

The chain is built from TRBV28 and TRBJ1-2; 7 nucleotides match TRBD1. The CDR3 has 14 residues. The germline V gene has CDR1 MDHEN and CDR2 SYDVKM. Trimming removed 3 bases from V and 7 bases from J; junction bases left unmatched: 8. The CDR3 loop reads CASSLTLTGFGYTF. DNA of the CDR3: TGTGCCAGCAGTTTGACATTGACAGGGTTTGGCTACACCTTC.

The CDR3 sequence: CASSNPGQGKDGYTF. CDR3 coding DNA: TGTGCCAGCAGCAATCCGGGACAGGGGAAAGATGGCTACACCTTC. The gene calls are TRBV9 and TRBJ1-2; TRBD1 aligns across 10 bases. CDR1 and CDR2 (germline): SGDLS, YYNGEE. This CDR3 is 15 amino acids long. V gave up 4 bases and J gave up 6 bases; unmatched junction bases: 9.

The chain couples TRBV18 to TRBJ2-1; D gene ambiguous. The length of the CDR3 is 14 residues. The germline V and J ends were trimmed by 0 bases and 4 bases, with 7 bases remaining between them. Germline V CDR1 and CDR2: KGHSH, LQKENI. The CDR3 here is CASSPPPGYNEQFF. The CDR3 DNA reads TGTGCCAGCTCACCACCGCCCGGGTACAATGAGCAGTTCTTC.

This clone was detected only once. The rearrangement uses TRBV4-1 and TRBJ2-1, with D unresolved. The CDR3 spans 19 residues. V dropped 4 bases and J dropped 0 bases, with 22 bases sitting between them. In germline, CDR1 is MGHRA, CDR2 YSYEKL. CDR3 protein: CASSPRLVAEQPSYNEQFF. CDR3 DNA sequence: TGCGCCAGCAGCCCCCGGCTAGTTGCGGAGCAACCCTCCTACAATGAGCAGTTCTTC.

The table lists this clone with a count of one. The chain joins TRBV6-5 to TRBJ1-5; D is ambiguous. Germline lookup yields CDR1 MNHEY and CDR2 SVGAGI. This CDR3 has 15 amino acids. The V and J ends lost 8 bases and 0 bases respectively, with 14 bases between them. CDR3 sequence (DNA): TGTGCCAGCCGGTTCACAGCAGATAGCAATCAGCCCCAGCATTTT. It codes for CASRFTADSNQPQHF.

The CDR3 sequence: CAWTQDRGWYGYTF. The CDR3 region has the DNA TGTGCCTGGACCCAGGACAGGGGCTGGTATGGCTACACCTTC. The chain has TRBV30 and TRBJ1-2; 9 bases map to TRBD1. This CDR3 is 14 amino acids long. Trimming removed 4 bases from V and 5 bases from J; junction bases left unmatched: 8. Germline V gives CDR1 GTSNPN, CDR2 SVGIG (reference sequence).

The chain carries TRBV21-1 and TRBJ1-6. TRBV21-1 is deemed a pseudogene. The CDR3 extends over 15 amino acids. For the CDR3, the DNA is TGTGCCAGCAGTCCGATGGGGTCCGAGGGTTCACCCCTCCACTTT. This encodes CASSPMGSEGSPLHF.

V is TRBV4-1 and J is TRBJ1-4; possibly TRBD1 for D (6 bases). Germline CDR1 reads MGHRA; CDR2 reads YSYEKL. CDR3 size: 17 residues. The germline V and J ends were trimmed by 4 bases and 8 bases, with 23 bases remaining between them. CDR3 sequence (DNA): TGCGCCAGCAGCCTCGCCGCCCCGGGGGGCGGAGGGGAAAAACTGTTTTTT. Residues: CASSLAAPGGGGEKLFF.